A single sample is the source of the 22 T cell receptor beta chains below, sequenced in a study of T cells in Graves' hyperthyroidism and ophthalmopathy. Amplification of TCR beta CDR3 regions used RNA as the template. The HTBI primer set was used in a first-round RT-PCR of the TCR CDR3. Each CDR3 protein gets one entry after TCRdb re-called the multiplex PCR reads with MiXCR. The top ten clones hold about 29% of a sample with roughly 550,000 distinct CDR3 sequences, roughly 16% of them seen once. The sequenced sample consisted of blood. The receptor set was obtained from a woman in her twenties or thirties with Graves' ophthalmopathy.

There are many counts of this clonotype. The V call is TRBV6-2 or TRBV6-3, the J call TRBJ2-5; no definite D call. Germline CDR1 MNHEY, CDR2 SVGEGT. V shed 5 bases and J shed 3 bases, with 4 bases lying between them. The CDR3 loop spans 11 amino acids. DNA of the CDR3: TGTGCCAGCAGTCACAAAGAGACCCAGTACTTC. Translation: CASSHKETQYF.

This clonotype was seen ten or more times. The chain employs TRBV5-5 and TRBJ2-3; 7 bases match TRBD1. This CDR3 has 16 residues. V shed 3 bases, J shed 4 bases, and the junction held 11 bases outside the gene matches. Germline V gene lookup returns CDR1 SGHKS and CDR2 YYEKEE (reference sequence). CDR3 loop: CASSSWDSPTPDTQYF. The DNA of the CDR3 is TGTGCCAGCAGCTCTTGGGACAGCCCTACCCCAGATACGCAGTATTTT.

This clonotype was seen a handful of times. The V and J genes are TRBV28 and TRBJ1-1; 7 bases fit TRBD1. V dropped 3 bases and J dropped 1; count of bases not matched to a gene: 8. Germline V gene sequence: CDR1 MDHEN, CDR2 SYDVKM. This CDR3 comprises 16 residues. The CDR3 protein is CASSLDPGQTNTEAFF. CDR3 DNA sequence: TGTGCCAGCAGTTTGGACCCGGGACAGACGAACACTGAAGCTTTCTTT.

The chain carries TRBV6-5 and TRBJ1-3; D call uncertain. The ends were cut back, 0 bases at V and 0 bases at J, with 9 bases in the middle. Germline V CDR1 and CDR2: MNHEY, SVGAGI. The CDR3 is 16 residues long. The CDR3 protein is CASSYSIRDSGNTIYF. Written as DNA, the CDR3 is TGTGCCAGCAGTTACTCGATCCGGGACTCTGGAAACACCATATATTTT.

This clonotype was detected a few times. This chain joins TRBV20-1 and TRBJ2-7; D might be TRBD2 (6 bases). Germline loops: CDR1 DFQATT, CDR2 SNEGSKA (reference sequence). The V and J ends lost 3 bases and 4 bases respectively, with 13 bases between them. This CDR3 region has 13 residues. In DNA form, the CDR3 reads TGCAGTGCTAGCTCTCCTAGCGCGTACGAGCAGTACTTC. Translation gives CSASSPSAYEQYF.

This clonotype was counted at least ten times. V usage is TRBV7-8 and J usage is TRBJ2-1; D perhaps matches TRBD1 (5 bases). V dropped 2 bases and J dropped 12 bases, with 11 bases sitting between them. The CDR3 length is 12 residues. Germline V lookup: CDR1 SGHVS, CDR2 FQNEAQ. The CDR3 DNA reads as TGTGCCAGCAGCTTATATAGGGGTAGGCAGTTCTTC. Its translation is CASSLYRGRQFF.

The rearrangement links TRBV28 to TRBJ2-3, with a possible D match to TRBD1 (6 bases). V was pared by 5 bases and J by 2 bases, with 14 bases between. Germline values: CDR1 MDHEN, CDR2 SYDVKM. The CDR3 is 15 amino acids. The CDR3 coding sequence is TGTGCCAGCAGTAGCAGGGACACTGCCACAGATACGCAGTATTTT. It is translated as CASSSRDTATDTQYF.

This clonotype has ten or more counts. The gene calls are TRBV3-1 and TRBJ2-1, with 9 nucleotides matching TRBD1. CDR1 and CDR2 from the germline V gene are LGHDT and YNNKEL (reference sequence). This CDR3 has 15 residues. V lost 1 base, J lost 7 bases, and 5 bases stayed unmatched. The CDR3 DNA reads as TGTGCCAGCAGCCAAGGACAGGGGGTCGGTAATGAGCAGTTCTTC. Its translation: CASSQGQGVGNEQFF.

This clonotype was seen repeatedly, ten times or more. The genes are TRBV28 and TRBJ2-3; 10 nucleotides line up with TRBD1. Trimming took 2 bases from V and 2 from J; bases not matched to a gene: 7. The V gene's germline CDR1 is MDHEN and CDR2 SYDVKM. The CDR3 spans 17 residues. The CDR3 sequence is CASSLGTGDMDTDTQYF. Written as DNA, the CDR3 is TGTGCCAGCAGTTTAGGGACAGGGGATATGGACACAGATACGCAGTATTTT.

In this sample, this clonotype turned up a few times. Possible read error: a much larger clone is one base away. The chain employs TRBV11-2 and TRBJ2-1, with 14 nucleotides matching TRBD2. The CDR3 sequence is 15 residues long. J lost 6 bases, V lost 3 bases, and 1 base had no gene match. The germline V gene encodes CDR1 SGHAT and CDR2 FQNNGV. The CDR3 DNA reads as TGTGCCAGCAGCTTTGGGACTAGCGGGAGCAATGAGCAGTTCTTC. It specifies CASSFGTSGSNEQFF.

This clonotype was seen ten or more times. The V and J genes are TRBV6-1 and TRBJ2-6; D is perhaps TRBD1 (5 bases). This CDR3 is 17 amino acids long. V lost 5 bases, J lost 0 bases, and 14 bases lay in between. Germline assignment: CDR1 MNHNS and CDR2 SASEGT. This CDR3 is CASSYLDSSSGANVLTF. In DNA, the CDR3 is TGTGCCAGCAGTTACTTAGACAGTAGCTCTGGGGCCAACGTCCTGACTTTC.

The V call is TRBV28, the J call TRBJ2-1; D perhaps matches TRBD2 (5 bases). Trimming left V 8 bases short and J 10 bases short, with 21 bases between. CDR3 size: 14 residues. The germline V gene has CDR1 MDHEN and CDR2 SYDVKM. The DNA of the CDR3 is TGTGCCAGCCTCACTGGGAGCACCTTGAGGGAGCAGTTCTTC. Translation gives CASLTGSTLREQFF.

This rearrangement joins TRBV18 to TRBJ2-3, with 9 bases lining up with TRBD1. The CDR3 covers 15 residues. The germline V gene encodes CDR1 KGHSH and CDR2 LQKENI. Losses at the gene ends were 3 bases for V and 0 bases for J; bases not matched to a gene: 1. The CDR3 DNA follows: TGTGCCAGCTCACCCGACAGGGGGAGCACAGATACGCAGTATTTT. This gives the protein CASSPDRGSTDTQYF.

This chain joins TRBV27 and TRBJ2-3; possibly TRBD1 for D (6 bases). V was clipped by 5 bases and J by 1 base, with 10 bases between them. Germline-derived CDR1 and CDR2 are MNHEY and SMNVEV (reference sequence). CDR3 length equals 14 residues. CDR3 nucleotide sequence: TGTGCCAGCAGTAAGGCAGGGGGCACAGATACGCAGTATTTT. It encodes CASSKAGGTDTQYF.

The rearrangement joins TRBV5-4 to TRBJ2-7, with TRBD2 identical over 9 bases. The junction had 7 bases not matched to a gene; V was cut back by 4 bases and J by 5 bases. In germline, CDR1 is SGHNT, CDR2 YYREEE (reference sequence). The CDR3 sequence is 14 residues long. The DNA of the CDR3 is TGTGCCAGCAGCCCCGGGACTAGCTATCACGAGCAGTACTTC. Protein product: CASSPGTSYHEQYF.

V and J are TRBV6-1 and TRBJ1-5; no clear D. The V gene's germline CDR1 is MNHNS and CDR2 SASEGT. V dropped 5 bases and J dropped 3 bases, with 14 bases sitting between them. This CDR3 is 15 amino acids long. The CDR3 region has the DNA TGTGCCAGCAGTTATGGGCGCGGGTTCAATCAGCCCCAGCATTTT. It is translated as CASSYGRGFNQPQHF.

This clonotype was picked up many times. The chain couples TRBV18 to TRBJ2-1; unclear D gene. Trimming removed 3 bases at V and 3 bases at J, with 9 bases between. Per germline, CDR1 KGHSH and CDR2 LQKENI. This CDR3 has 14 amino acids. The CDR3 spells CASSPESDYNEQFF. The CDR3 region has the DNA TGTGCCAGCTCACCGGAGAGCGACTACAATGAGCAGTTCTTC.

This sequence joins TRBV6-5 and TRBJ2-7; no definite D call. Germline V gene lookup returns CDR1 MNHEY and CDR2 SVGAGI. V shed 3 bases and J shed 5 bases, with 8 bases lying between them. The CDR3 is made up of 12 amino acids. The CDR3 region has the DNA TGTGCCAGCAGTTATAAGCGAGACGAGCAGTACTTC. Translated: CASSYKRDEQYF.

This clonotype has ten or more counts. The chain joins TRBV30 to TRBJ2-1; 11 bases align to TRBD2. Trimming at V came to 3 bases and at J to 0 bases, leaving 19 bases not matched to a gene. This CDR3 region has 21 residues. Germline-derived CDR1 and CDR2 are GTSNPN and SVGIG (reference sequence). This CDR3 is CAWRLRPQGLAVGYSYNEQFF. The CDR3 nucleotides read TGTGCCTGGAGACTAAGACCCCAGGGACTAGCGGTCGGGTACTCCTACAATGAGCAGTTCTTC.

This clonotype was recorded a few times. The chain joins TRBV24-1 to TRBJ2-1; the D is unclear. Trimming took off 4 bases at V and 6 bases at J, with 9 bases between the two ends. Germline V gene lookup returns CDR1 KGHDR and CDR2 SFDVKD. The CDR3 is 13 residues long. CDR3 sequence: CATSESLINEQFF. In DNA, the CDR3 is TGTGCCACCAGTGAGTCCCTTATCAATGAGCAGTTCTTC.

This clonotype was recorded at least ten times. The V and J genes are TRBV7-3 and TRBJ2-7; a weak D match, TRBD2 (5 bases). From germline, CDR1 is SGHTA and CDR2 FQGTGA. Trimming left V 1 base short and J 6 bases short, with 10 bases between. CDR3 length equals 13 residues. CDR3 sequence (DNA): TGTGCCAGCAGCTTAATTGCGGGTTCCGAGCAGTACTTC. It specifies CASSLIAGSEQYF.

This clonotype was counted at least ten times. The rearrangement links TRBV6-2 or TRBV6-3 to TRBJ2-5; D remains unclear. Germline CDR1 MNHEY, CDR2 SVGEGT. The length of the CDR3 is 14 residues. V lost 2 bases to trimming and J lost 3 bases, with 10 bases between them. Written as DNA, the CDR3 is TGTGCCAGCAGTTACGCCGCTGCAGAAGAGACCCAGTACTTC. It specifies CASSYAAAEETQYF.